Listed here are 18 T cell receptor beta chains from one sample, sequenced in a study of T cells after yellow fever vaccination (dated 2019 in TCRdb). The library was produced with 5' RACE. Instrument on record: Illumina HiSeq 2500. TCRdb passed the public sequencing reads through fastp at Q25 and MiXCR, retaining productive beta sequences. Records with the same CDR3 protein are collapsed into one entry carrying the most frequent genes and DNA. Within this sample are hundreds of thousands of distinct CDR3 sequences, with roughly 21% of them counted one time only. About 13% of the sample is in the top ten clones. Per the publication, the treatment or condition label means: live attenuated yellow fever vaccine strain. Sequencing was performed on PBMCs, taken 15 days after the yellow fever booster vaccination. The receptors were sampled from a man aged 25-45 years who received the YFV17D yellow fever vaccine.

The CDR3 coding sequence is TGCAGCGTTGAGAGGGCTCAAGAGACCCAGTACTTC. It codes for CSVERAQETQYF. The rearrangement joins TRBV29-1 to TRBJ2-5, with D possibly TRBD2 on 5 matching bases. Germline values: CDR1 SQVTM, CDR2 ANQGSEA. The V end lost 3 bases, the J end lost 2 bases, and 7 bases lay between the germline ends. The CDR3 is made up of 12 amino acids.

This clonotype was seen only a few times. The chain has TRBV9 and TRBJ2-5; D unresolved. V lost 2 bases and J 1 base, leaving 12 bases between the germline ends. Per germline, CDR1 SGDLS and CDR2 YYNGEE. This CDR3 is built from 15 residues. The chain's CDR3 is CASSVQVSPQETQYF. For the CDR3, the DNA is TGTGCCAGCAGCGTTCAGGTCAGCCCCCAAGAGACCCAGTACTTC.

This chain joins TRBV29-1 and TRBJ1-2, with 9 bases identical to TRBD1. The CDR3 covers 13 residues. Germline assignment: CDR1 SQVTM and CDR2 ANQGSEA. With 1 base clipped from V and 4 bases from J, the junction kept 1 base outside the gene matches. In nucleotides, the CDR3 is TGCAGCGTTGAAGTGGGACAGGGCTATGGCTACACCTTC. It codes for CSVEVGQGYGYTF.

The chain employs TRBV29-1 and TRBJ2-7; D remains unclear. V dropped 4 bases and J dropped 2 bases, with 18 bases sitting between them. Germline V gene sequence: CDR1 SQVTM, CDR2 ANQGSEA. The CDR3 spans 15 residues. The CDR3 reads CSVGHYLGLTYEQYF. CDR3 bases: TGCAGCGTTGGACATTATTTAGGGTTGACCTACGAGCAGTACTTC.

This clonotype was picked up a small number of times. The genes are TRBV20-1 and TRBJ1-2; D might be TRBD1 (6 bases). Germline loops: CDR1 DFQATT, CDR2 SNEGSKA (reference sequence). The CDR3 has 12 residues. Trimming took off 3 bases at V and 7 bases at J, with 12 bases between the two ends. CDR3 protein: CSASSGAGGYTF. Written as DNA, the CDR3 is TGCAGTGCTAGCTCGGGGGCTGGTGGCTACACCTTC.

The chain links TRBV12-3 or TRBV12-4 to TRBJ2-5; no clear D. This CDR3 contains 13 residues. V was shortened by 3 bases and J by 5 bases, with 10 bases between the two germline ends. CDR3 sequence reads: CASSLPERETQYF. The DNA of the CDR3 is TGTGCCAGCAGTTTGCCAGAACGGGAGACCCAGTACTTC.

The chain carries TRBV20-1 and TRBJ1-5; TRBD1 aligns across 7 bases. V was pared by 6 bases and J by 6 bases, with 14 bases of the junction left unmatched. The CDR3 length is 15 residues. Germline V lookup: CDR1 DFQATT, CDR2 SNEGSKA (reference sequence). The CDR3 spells CSAMKGQRGGQPQHF. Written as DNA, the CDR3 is TGCAGTGCCATGAAGGGACAGCGCGGGGGTCAGCCCCAGCATTTT.

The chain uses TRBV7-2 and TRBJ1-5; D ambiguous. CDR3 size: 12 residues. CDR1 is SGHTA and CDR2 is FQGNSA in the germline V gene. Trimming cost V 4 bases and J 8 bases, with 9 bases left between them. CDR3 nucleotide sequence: TGTGCCAGCAGCTCTGGGAGTGAGCCCCAGCATTTT. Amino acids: CASSSGSEPQHF. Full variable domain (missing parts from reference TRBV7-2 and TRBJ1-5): GAGVSQSPSNKVTEKGKDVELRCDPISGHTALYWYRQSLGQGLEFLIYFQGNSAPDKSGLPSDRFSAERTGGSVSTLTIQRTQQEDSAVYLCASSSGSEPQHFGDGTRLSIL.

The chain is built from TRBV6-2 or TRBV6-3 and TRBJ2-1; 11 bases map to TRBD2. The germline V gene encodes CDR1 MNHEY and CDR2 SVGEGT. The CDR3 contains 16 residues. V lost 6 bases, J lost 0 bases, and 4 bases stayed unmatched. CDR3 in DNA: TGTGCCAGCAGAACGGGACTAGCGGTCTCCTACAATGAGCAGTTCTTC. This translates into CASRTGLAVSYNEQFF.

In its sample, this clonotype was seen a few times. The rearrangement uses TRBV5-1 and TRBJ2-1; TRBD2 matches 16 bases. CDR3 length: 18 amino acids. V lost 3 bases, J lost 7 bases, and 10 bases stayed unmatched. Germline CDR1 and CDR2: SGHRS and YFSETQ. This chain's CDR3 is CASSSGLAGGSTGNEQFF. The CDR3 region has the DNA TGCGCCAGCAGCTCGGGACTAGCGGGAGGGTCAACGGGGAATGAGCAGTTCTTC.

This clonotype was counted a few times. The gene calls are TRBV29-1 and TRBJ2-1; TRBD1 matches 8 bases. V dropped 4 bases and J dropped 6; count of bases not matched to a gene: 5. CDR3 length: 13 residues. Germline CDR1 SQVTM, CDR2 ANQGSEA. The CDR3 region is CSVAGQGINEQFF. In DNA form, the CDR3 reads TGCAGCGTTGCCGGACAGGGTATCAATGAGCAGTTCTTC.

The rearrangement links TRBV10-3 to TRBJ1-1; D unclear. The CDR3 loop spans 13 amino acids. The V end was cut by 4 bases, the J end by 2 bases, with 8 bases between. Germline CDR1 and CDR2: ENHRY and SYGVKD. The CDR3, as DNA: TGTGCCATCAGTGTGGCGGACAACACTGAAGCTTTCTTT. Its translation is CAISVADNTEAFF.

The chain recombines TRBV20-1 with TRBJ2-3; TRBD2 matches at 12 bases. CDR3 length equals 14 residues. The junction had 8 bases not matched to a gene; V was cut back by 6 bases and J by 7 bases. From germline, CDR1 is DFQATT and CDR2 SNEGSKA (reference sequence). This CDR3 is CSANLAGGPYTQYF. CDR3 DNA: TGCAGTGCAAACCTAGCGGGAGGGCCGTATACGCAGTATTTT.

The CDR3 sequence is CASSSGLAGGSLFF. Here the CDR3 DNA reads TGTGCCAGCAGCTCGGGACTAGCGGGAGGCTCTCTGTTTTTT. The chain has TRBV7-9 and TRBJ2-2; 15 bases are a match to TRBD2. Germline trimming cut 4 bases from V and 14 bases from J; bases unmatched to any gene: 5. The germline V gene has CDR1 SEHNR and CDR2 FQNEAQ (reference sequence). This CDR3 spans 14 amino acids.

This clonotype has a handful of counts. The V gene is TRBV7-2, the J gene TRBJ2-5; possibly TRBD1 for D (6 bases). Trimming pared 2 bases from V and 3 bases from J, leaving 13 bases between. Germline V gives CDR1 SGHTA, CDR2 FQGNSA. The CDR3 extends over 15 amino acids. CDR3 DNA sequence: TGTGCCAGCAGCTTACCCCTGGCAGGGGAAGAGACCCAGTACTTC. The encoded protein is CASSLPLAGEETQYF.

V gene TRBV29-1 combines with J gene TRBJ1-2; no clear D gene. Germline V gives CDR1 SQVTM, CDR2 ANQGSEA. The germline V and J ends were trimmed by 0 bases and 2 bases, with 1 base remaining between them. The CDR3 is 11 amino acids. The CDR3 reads CSVEENYGYTF. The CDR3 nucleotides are TGCAGCGTTGAAGAGAACTATGGCTACACCTTC.

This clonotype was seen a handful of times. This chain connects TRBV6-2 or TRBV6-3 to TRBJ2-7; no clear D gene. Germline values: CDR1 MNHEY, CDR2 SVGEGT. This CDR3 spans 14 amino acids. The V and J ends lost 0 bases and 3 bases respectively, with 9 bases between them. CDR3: CASSYSAPDYEQYF. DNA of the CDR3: TGTGCCAGCAGTTACTCCGCTCCTGACTACGAGCAGTACTTC.

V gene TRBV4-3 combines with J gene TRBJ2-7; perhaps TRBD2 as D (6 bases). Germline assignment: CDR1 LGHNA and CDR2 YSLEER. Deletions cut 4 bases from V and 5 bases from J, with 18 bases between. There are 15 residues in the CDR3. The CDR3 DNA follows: TGCGCCAGCAGCCGCGGGGTGGGAGGCGCGGACGAGCAGTACTTC. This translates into CASSRGVGGADEQYF.